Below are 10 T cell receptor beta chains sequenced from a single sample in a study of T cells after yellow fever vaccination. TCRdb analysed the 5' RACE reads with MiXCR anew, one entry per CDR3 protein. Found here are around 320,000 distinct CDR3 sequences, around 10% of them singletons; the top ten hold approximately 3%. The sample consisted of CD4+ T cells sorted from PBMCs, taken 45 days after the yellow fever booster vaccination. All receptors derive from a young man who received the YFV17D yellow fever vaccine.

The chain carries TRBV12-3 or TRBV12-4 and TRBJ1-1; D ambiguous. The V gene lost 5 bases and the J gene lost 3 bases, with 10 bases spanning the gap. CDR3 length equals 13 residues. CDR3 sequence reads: CASSPDAHTEAFF. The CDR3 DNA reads TGTGCCAGCAGTCCGGACGCACACACTGAAGCTTTCTTT.

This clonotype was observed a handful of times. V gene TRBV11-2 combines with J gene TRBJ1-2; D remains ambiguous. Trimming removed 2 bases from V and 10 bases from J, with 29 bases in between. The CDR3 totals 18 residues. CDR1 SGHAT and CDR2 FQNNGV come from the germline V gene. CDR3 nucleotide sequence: TGTGCCAGCAGCTTATTCTATTGGACGGCTAGCGGGTCCCCTGCCTACACCTTC. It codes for CASSLFYWTASGSPAYTF.

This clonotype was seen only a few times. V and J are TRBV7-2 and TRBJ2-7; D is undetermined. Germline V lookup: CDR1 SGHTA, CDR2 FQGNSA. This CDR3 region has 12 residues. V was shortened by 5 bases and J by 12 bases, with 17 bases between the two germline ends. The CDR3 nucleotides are TGTGCCAGCAGCCGCGGCCAGTTCGATCTGTACTTC. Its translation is CASSRGQFDLYF.

CDR3 loop: CASSQERGAGNTIYF. CDR3 nucleotides: TGTGCCAGCAGCCAAGAACGGGGGGCTGGAAACACCATATATTTT. This rearrangement joins TRBV14 to TRBJ1-3; maybe TRBD1 (5 bases). The V end lost 0 bases, the J end lost 2 bases, and 8 bases lay between the germline ends. Germline lookup yields CDR1 SGHDN and CDR2 FVKESK. The CDR3 runs to 15 residues.

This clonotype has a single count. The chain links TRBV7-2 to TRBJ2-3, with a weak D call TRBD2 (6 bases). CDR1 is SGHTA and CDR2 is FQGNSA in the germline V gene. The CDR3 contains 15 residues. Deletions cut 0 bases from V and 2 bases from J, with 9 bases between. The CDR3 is CASSLALGLTDTQYF. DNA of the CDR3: TGTGCCAGCAGCTTAGCGCTGGGACTCACAGATACGCAGTATTTT.

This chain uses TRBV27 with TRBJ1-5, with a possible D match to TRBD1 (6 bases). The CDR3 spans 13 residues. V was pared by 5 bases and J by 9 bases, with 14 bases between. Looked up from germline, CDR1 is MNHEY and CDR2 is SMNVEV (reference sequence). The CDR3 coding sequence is TGTGCCAGCAGTGCCGGGACATTCACGCCCCAGCATTTT. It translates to CASSAGTFTPQHF.

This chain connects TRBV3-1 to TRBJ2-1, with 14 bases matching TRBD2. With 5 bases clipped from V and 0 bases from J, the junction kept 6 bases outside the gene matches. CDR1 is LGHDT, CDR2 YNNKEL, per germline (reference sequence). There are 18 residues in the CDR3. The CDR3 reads CASSRRTSGGSSYNEQFF. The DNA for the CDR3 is TGTGCCAGCAGCAGAAGGACTAGCGGGGGGAGCTCCTACAATGAGCAGTTCTTC.

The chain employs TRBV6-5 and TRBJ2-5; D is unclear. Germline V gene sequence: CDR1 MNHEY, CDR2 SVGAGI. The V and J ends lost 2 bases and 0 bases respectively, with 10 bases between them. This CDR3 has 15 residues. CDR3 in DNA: TGTGCCAGCAGTTACAGATCTGAGTACCAAGAGACCCAGTACTTC. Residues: CASSYRSEYQETQYF.

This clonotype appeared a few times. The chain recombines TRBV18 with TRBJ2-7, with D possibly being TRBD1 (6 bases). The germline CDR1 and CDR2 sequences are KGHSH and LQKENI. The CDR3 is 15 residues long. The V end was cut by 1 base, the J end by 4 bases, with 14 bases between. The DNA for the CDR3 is TGTGCCAGCTCACCACAAAGCAAAACAGGGTACGAGCAGTACTTC. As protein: CASSPQSKTGYEQYF.

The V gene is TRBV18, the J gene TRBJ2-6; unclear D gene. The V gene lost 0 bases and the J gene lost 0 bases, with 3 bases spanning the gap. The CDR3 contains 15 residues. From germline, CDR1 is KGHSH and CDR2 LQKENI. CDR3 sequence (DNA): TGTGCCAGCTCACCACCAAACTCTGGGGCCAACGTCCTGACTTTC. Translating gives CASSPPNSGANVLTF.